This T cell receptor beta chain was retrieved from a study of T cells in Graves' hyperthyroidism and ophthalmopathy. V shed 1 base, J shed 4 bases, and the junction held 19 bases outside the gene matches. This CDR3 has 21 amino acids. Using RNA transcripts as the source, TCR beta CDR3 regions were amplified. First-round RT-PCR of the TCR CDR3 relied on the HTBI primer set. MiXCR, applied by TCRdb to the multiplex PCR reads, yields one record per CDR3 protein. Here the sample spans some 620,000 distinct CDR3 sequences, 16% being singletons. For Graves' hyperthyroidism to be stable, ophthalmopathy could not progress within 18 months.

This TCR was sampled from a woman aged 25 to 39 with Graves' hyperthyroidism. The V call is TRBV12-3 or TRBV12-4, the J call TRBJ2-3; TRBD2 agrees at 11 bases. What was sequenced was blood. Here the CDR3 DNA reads TGTGCCAGCAGTTTAGTGGAATTGTTTGTGACTAGCGGGAAAATTCCAGATACGCAGTATTTT. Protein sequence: CASSLVELFVTSGKIPDTQYF.